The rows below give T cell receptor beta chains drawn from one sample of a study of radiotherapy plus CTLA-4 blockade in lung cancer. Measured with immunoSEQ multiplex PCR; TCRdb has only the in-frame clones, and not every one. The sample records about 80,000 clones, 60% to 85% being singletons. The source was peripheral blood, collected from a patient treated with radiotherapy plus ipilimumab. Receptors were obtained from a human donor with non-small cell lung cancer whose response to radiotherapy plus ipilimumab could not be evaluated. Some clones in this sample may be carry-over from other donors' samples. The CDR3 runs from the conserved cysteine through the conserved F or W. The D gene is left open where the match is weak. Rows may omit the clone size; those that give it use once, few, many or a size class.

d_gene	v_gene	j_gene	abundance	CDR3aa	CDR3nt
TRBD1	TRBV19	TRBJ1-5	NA	CASSIENRGGQPQHF	TGTGCCAGTAGTATAGAGAACAGGGGCGGTCAGCCCCAGCATTTT
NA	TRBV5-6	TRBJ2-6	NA	CASSLYSGANVLTF	TGTGCCAGCAGCCTTTACTCTGGGGCCAACGTCCTGACTTTC
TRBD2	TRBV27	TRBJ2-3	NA	CASSFSLAGADTDTQYF	TGTGCCAGCAGTTTTTCATTAGCGGGGGCCGACACAGATACGCAGTATTTT
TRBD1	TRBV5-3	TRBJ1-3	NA	CARSSYHRGTSGNTIYF	TGTGCCAGAAGCTCATATCACAGGGGGACCTCTGGAAACACCATATATTTT
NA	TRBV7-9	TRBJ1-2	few	CASSPVNGNGYTF	TGTGCCAGCAGCCCCGTGAACGGTAATGGCTACACCTTC
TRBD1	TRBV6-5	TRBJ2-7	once	CASSYSYGTGIEYF	TGTGCCAGCAGTTACTCATACGGGACAGGGATTGAGTACTTC
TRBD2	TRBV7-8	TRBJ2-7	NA	CASSSGLAGYEQYF	TGTGCCAGCAGCTCAGGACTAGCGGGATACGAGCAGTACTTC
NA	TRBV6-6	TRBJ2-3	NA	CASSQTTDTQYF	TGTGCCAGCAGTCAGACAACAGATACGCAGTATTTT
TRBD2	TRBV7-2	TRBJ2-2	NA	CASSLAGLAGGIGTGELFF	TGTGCCAGCAGCTTAGCGGGACTAGCGGGGGGTATCGGCACCGGGGAGCTGTTTTTT
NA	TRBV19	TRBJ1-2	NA	CASSIGLEGHFYGYTF	TGTGCCAGTAGTATAGGGTTGGAGGGGCATTTCTATGGCTACACCTTC
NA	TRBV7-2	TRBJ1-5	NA	CASSLIAGAVAQPQHF	TGTGCCAGCAGCTTAATAGCGGGGGCCGTGGCTCAGCCCCAGCATTTT